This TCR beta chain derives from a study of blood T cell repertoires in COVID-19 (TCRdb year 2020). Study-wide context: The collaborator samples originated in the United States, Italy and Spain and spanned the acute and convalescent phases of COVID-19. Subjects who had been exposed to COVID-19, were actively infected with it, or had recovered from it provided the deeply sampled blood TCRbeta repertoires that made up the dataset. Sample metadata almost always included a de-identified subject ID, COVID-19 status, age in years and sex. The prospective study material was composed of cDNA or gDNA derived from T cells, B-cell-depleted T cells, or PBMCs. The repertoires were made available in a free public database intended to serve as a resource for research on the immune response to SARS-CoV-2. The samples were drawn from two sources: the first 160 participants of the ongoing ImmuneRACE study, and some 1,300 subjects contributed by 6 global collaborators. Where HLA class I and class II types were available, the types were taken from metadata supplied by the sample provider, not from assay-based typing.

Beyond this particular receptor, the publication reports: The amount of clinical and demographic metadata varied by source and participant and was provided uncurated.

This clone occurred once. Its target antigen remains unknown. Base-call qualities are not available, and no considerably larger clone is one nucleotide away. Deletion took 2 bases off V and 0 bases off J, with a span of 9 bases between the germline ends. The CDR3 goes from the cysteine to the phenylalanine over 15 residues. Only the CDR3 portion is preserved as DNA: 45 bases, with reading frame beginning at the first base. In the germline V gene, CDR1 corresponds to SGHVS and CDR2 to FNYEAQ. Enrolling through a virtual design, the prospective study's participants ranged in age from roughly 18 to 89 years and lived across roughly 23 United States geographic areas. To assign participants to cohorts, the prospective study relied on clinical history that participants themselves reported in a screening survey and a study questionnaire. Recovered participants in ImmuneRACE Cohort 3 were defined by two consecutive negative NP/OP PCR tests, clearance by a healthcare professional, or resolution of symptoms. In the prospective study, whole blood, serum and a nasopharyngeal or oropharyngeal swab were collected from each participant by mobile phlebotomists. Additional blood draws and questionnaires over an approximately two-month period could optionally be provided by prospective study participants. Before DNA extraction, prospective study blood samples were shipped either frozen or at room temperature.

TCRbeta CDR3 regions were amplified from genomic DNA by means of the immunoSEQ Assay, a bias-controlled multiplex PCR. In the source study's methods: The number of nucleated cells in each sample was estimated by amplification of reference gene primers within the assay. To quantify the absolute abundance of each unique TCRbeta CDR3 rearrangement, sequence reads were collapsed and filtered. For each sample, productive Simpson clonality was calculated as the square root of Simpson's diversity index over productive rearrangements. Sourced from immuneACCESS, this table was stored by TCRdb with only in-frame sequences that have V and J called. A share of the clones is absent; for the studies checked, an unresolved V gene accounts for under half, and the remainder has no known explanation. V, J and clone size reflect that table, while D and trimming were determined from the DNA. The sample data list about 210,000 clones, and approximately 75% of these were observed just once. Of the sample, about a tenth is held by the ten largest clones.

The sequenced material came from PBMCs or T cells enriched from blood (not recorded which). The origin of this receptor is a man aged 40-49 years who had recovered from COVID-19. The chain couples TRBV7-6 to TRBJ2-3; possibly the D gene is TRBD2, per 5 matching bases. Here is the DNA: TGTGCCAGCAGCTTAAGACTATCTAGCACAGATACGCAGTATTTT. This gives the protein CASSLRLSSTDTQYF.